This T cell receptor beta chain was captured in a study of blood T cell repertoires in COVID-19. Study information: Samples of COVID-19 (acute and convalescent) were obtained from the United States, Italy and Spain. PBMCs, B-cell-depleted T cells, or T cells provided the cDNA or gDNA that made up the material.

In the source study's methods: Amplified reference gene primers provided the basis for estimating nucleated cell counts. The protocol was immunoSEQ multiplex PCR, while the TCRdb copy is restricted to in-frame clones and leaves out a portion. V, J and clone size are those of that table, while D and trimming were read from the DNA. The sample holds 150,000 to 200,000 clones, about 87% seen once. The V end was cut by 11 bases, the J end by 0 bases, with 16 bases between. The CDR3 loop spans 15 amino acids. From germline, CDR1 is SGHAT and CDR2 FQNNGV. The sequence derives from a woman in her twenties or thirties with acute or convalescent COVID-19. The sequenced material came from peripheral blood. This chain joins TRBV11-2 and TRBJ2-2, with D possibly matching TRBD2 (5 bases). CDR3 in amino acids: CAQQSGSTNTGELFF. CDR3 sequence (DNA): TGTGCCCAGCAATCTGGGAGCACGAACACCGGGGAGCTGTTTTTT.